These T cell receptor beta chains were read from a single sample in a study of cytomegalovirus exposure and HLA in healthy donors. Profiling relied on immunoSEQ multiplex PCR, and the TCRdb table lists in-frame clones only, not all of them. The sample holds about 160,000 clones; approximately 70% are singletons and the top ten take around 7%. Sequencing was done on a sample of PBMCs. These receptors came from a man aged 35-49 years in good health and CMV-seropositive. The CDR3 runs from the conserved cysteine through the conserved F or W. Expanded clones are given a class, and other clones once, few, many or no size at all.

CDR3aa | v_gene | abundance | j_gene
CASSLTQGIGSPLHF | TRBV7-3 | . | TRBJ1-6
CATNGGDEKLFF | TRBV19 | . | TRBJ1-4
CASARGGVGNQPQHF | TRBV27 | . | TRBJ1-5
CASSIGGTGGVSADTQYF | TRBV19 | . | TRBJ2-3
CASSTDSYEQYF | TRBV9 | . | TRBJ2-7
CASGLVPDQPQHF | TRBV12-5 | few | TRBJ1-5
CASSKAASTDTQYF | TRBV9 | . | TRBJ2-3
CASSLDGGAFF | TRBV5-6 | few | TRBJ1-1
CASSLEAGLSYNEQFF | TRBV7-9 | few | TRBJ2-1
CASSLPAGESDTQYF | TRBV5-4 | . | TRBJ2-3
CASSSGHPDQPQHF | TRBV5-4 | . | TRBJ1-5
CATSPGQGQETQYF | TRBV15 | . | TRBJ2-5
CASSLWTGPNTEAFF | TRBV7-3 | . | TRBJ1-1
CASSPAGSSYEQYF | TRBV5-4 | . | TRBJ2-7
CASSPRVHGGGEFF | TRBV11-2 | . | TRBJ2-1
CASSQDWDNYNEQFF | TRBV4-1 | . | TRBJ2-1
CASNQQGAYEQYF | TRBV5-6 | . | TRBJ2-7
CASSPPNTKETQYF | TRBV18 | . | TRBJ2-5
CASSPTRGRWEQYF | TRBV18 | . | TRBJ2-7
CASSHRDRVETQYF | TRBV7-8 | . | TRBJ2-5
CVSSQEEGIYGYTF | TRBV4-1 | . | TRBJ1-2
CASSLDRGRGSFQPQHF | TRBV28 | . | TRBJ1-5